The present entry profiles one T cell receptor beta chain with its context. The data are from a study of blood T cell repertoires in COVID-19. The wider study: Acute and convalescent COVID-19 specimens originated in the United States, Italy and Spain. In each case, the material was cDNA or gDNA derived from T cells, B-cell-depleted T cells, or PBMCs.

The CDR3 sequence is 15 residues long. J was trimmed by 1 base and V by 1 base; bases with no gene match: 3. From germline, CDR1 is LNHDA and CDR2 SQIVND (reference sequence). The authors' processing: Nucleated cell counts were estimated from reference gene primer amplification. Using immunoSEQ multiplex PCR, the repertoire was profiled, and TCRdb retains in-frame clones only, with some absent. Clone size and V and J calls were adopted from that table, with D and trimming inferred from the DNA. The sample yields 63,000 or so clones, about 86% seen once. This clonotype was sampled from a human donor in a cohort sampled during active COVID-19. Sample: peripheral blood. The V gene is TRBV19, the J gene TRBJ2-7, with 8 bases lining up with TRBD1. The CDR3 DNA reads as TGTGCCAGTAGTATAGGCACAGGGGGATCCTACGAGCAGTACTTC. The encoded protein is CASSIGTGGSYEQYF. The variable domain in full, with the rest retrieved from reference TRBV19 and TRBJ2-7, is DGGITQSPKYLFRKEGQNVTLSCEQNLNHDAMYWYRQDPGQGLRLIYYSQIVNDFQKGDIAEGYSVSREKKESFPLTVTSAQKNPTAFYLCASSIGTGGSYEQYFGPGTRLTVT.